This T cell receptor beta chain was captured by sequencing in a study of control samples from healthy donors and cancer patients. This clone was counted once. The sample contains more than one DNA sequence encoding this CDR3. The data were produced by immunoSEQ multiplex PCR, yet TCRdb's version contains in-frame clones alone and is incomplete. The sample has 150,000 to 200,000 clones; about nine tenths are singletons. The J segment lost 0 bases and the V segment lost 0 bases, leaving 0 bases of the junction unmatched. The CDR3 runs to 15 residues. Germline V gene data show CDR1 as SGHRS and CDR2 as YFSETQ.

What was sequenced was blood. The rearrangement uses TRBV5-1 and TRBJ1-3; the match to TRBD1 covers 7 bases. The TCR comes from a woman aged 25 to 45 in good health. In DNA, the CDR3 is TGCGCCAGCAGCTTGGGGACAGGCTCTGGAAACACCATATATTTT. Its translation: CASSLGTGSGNTIYF.